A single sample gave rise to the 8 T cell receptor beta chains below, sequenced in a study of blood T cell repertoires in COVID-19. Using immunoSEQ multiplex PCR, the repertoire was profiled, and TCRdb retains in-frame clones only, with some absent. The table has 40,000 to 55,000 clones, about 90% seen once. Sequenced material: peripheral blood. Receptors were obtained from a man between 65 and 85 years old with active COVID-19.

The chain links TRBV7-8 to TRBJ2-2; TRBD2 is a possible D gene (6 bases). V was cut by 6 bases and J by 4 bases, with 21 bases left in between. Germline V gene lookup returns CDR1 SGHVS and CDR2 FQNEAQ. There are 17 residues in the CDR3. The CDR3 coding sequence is TGTGCCAGCAGTATAGGTGGCGGTCGTAGCGGCACCGGGGAGCTGTTTTTT. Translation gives CASSIGGGRSGTGELFF.

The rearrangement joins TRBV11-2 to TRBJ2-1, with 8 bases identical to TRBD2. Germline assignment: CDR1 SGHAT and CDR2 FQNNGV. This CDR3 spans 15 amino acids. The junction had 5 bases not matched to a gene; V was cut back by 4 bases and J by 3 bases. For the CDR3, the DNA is TGTGCCAGCAGCTCCCAGCGGGGGAGCTACAATGAGCAGTTCTTC. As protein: CASSSQRGSYNEQFF.

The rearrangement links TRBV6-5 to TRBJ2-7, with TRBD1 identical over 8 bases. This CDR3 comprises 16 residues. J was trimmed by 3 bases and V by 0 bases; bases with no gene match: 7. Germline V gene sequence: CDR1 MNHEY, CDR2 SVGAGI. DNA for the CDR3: TGTGCCAGCAGTTACTCCTACGGGACAGGTAACTACGAGCAGTACTTC. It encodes CASSYSYGTGNYEQYF.

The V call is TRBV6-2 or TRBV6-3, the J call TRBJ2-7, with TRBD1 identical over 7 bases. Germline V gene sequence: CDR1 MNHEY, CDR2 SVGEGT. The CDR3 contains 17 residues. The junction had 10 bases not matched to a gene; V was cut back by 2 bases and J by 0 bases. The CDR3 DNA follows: TGTGCCAGCAGTTACCCCTACGACAGGGCGAACTCCTACGAGCAGTACTTC. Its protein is CASSYPYDRANSYEQYF.

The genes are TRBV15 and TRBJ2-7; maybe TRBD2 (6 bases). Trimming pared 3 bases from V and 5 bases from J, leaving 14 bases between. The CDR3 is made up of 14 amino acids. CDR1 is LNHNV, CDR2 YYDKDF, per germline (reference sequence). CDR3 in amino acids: CATSSKLGGDEQYF. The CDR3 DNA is TGTGCCACCAGCAGTAAACTGGGGGGAGACGAGCAGTACTTC.

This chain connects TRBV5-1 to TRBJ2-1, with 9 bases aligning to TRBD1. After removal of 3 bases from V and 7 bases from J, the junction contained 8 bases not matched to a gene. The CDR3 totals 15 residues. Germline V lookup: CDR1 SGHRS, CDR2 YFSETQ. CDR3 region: CASSWGQGSPNEQFF. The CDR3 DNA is TGCGCCAGCAGCTGGGGACAGGGTTCGCCGAATGAGCAGTTCTTC.

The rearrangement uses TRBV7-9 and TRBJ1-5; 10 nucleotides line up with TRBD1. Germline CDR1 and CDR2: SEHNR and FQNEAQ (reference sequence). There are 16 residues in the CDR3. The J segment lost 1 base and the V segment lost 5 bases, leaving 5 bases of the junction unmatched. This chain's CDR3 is CASSTDRGQSNQPQHF. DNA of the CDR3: TGTGCCAGCAGCACTGACAGGGGGCAAAGCAATCAGCCCCAGCATTTT.

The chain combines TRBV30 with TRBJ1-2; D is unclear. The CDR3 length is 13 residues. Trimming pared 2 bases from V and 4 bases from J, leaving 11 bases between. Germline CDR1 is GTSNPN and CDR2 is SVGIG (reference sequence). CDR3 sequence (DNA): TGTGCCTGGAGTACCTTTGCCAGCTATGGCTACACCTTC. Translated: CAWSTFASYGYTF.